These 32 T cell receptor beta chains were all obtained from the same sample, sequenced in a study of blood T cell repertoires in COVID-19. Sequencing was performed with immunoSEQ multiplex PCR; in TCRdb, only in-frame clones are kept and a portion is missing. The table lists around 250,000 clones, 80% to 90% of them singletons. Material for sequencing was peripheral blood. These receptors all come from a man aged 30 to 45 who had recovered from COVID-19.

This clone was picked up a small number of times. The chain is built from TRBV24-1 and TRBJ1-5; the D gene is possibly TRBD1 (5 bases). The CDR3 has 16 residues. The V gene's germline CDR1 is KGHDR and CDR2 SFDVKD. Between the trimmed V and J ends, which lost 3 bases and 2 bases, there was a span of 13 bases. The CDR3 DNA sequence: TGTGCCACCAGTGATGACGCGGGGGAGGGCAATCAGCCCCAGCATTTT. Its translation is CATSDDAGEGNQPQHF.

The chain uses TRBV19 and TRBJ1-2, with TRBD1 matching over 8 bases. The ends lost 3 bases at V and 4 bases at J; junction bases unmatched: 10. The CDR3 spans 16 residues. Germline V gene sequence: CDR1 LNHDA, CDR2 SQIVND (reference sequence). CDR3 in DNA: TGTGCCAGTAGTATTCTCCGAGGACAGGGAGCCTATGGCTACACCTTC. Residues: CASSILRGQGAYGYTF.

CDR3 region: CASSRAQGTEAFF. The DNA of the CDR3 is TGTGCCAGCAGTAGGGCGCAGGGAACTGAAGCTTTCTTT. The J gene is TRBJ1-1, the V gene TRBV6-5, with D maybe TRBD1 (5 bases). Trimming removed 5 bases from V and 5 bases from J, with 12 bases in between. Germline CDR1 is MNHEY and CDR2 is SVGAGI. The CDR3 loop spans 13 amino acids.

The CDR3 DNA follows: TGTGCCAGTAGTCCTCGGACAGGGTTTCCTGAAGCTTTCTTT. As protein: CASSPRTGFPEAFF. The chain is built from TRBV19 and TRBJ1-1, with 8 bases that match TRBD1. The V and J ends lost 5 bases and 6 bases, in that order; junction bases with no gene match: 8. The CDR3 is 14 residues long. The germline gives CDR1 LNHDA, CDR2 SQIVND (reference sequence). Supplemented by reference TRBV19 and TRBJ1-1, the full variable domain reads DGGITQSPKYLFRKEGQNVTLSCEQNLNHDAMYWYRQDPGQGLRLIYYSQIVNDFQKGDIAEGYSVSREKKESFPLTVTSAQKNPTAFYLCASSPRTGFPEAFFGQGTRLTVV.

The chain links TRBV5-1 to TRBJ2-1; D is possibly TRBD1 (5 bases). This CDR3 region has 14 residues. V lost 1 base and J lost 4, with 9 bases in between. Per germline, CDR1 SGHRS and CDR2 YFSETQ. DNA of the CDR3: TGCGCCAGCAGCTTGAGAGACAGTTACAATGAGCAGTTCTTC. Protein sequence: CASSLRDSYNEQFF.

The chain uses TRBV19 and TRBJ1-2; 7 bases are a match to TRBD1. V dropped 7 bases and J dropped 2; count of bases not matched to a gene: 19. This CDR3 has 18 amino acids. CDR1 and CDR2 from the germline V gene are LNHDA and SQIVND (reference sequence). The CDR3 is CASNHLGDSNIENYGYTF. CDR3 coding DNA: TGTGCCAGTAACCACCTTGGGGACAGCAACATAGAGAACTATGGCTACACCTTC.

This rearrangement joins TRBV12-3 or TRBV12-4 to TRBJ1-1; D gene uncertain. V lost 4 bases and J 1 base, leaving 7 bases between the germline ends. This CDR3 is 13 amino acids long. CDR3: CASSSTGNTEAFF. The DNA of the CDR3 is TGTGCCAGCAGTTCCACCGGGAACACTGAAGCTTTCTTT.

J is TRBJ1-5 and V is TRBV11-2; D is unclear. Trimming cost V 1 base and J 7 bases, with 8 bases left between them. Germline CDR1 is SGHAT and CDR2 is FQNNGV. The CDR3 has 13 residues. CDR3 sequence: CASSLGYRQPQHF. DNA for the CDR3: TGTGCCAGCAGCTTAGGGTATCGGCAGCCCCAGCATTTT. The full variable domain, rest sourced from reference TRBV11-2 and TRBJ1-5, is EAGVAQSPRYKIIEKRQSVAFWCNPISGHATLYWYQQILGQGPKLLIQFQNNGVVDDSQLPKDRFSAERLKGVDSTLKIQPAKLEDSAVYLCASSLGYRQPQHFGDGTRLSIL.

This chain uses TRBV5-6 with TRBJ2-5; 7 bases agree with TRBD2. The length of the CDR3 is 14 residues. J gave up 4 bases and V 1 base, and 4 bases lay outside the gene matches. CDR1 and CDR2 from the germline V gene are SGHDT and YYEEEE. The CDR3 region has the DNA TGTGCCAGCAGCTTGCGGGGGAGGGCAGAGACCCAGTACTTC. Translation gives CASSLRGRAETQYF.

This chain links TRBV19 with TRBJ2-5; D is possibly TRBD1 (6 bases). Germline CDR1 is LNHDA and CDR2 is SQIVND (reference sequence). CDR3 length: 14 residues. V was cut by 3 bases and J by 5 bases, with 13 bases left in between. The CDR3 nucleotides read TGTGCCAGTAGTATCCACAGGGAAGGGGAGACCCAGTACTTC. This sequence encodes CASSIHREGETQYF.

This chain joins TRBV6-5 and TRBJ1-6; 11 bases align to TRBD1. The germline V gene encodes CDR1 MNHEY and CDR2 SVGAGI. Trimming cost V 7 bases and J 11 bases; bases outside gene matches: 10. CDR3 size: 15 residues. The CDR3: CASTRSWTGGTPLHF. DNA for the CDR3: TGTGCCAGCACCCGGTCTTGGACAGGGGGCACACCCCTCCACTTT.

Written as DNA, the CDR3 is TGTGCCAGCGAGGGTGGCATTTCCTACGAGCAGTACTTC. Protein: CASEGGISYEQYF. V usage is TRBV6-5 and J usage is TRBJ2-7; maybe TRBD2 (5 bases). Trimming cost V 8 bases and J 1 base, with 12 bases left between them. This CDR3 spans 13 amino acids. Germline V gives CDR1 MNHEY, CDR2 SVGAGI.

DNA for the CDR3: TGTGCCTGGGGGGACAGGTTACCTAAAGACACTGAAGCTTTCTTT. This codes for CAWGDRLPKDTEAFF. The V and J genes are TRBV30 and TRBJ1-1; TRBD1 agrees at 8 bases. From germline, CDR1 is GTSNPN and CDR2 SVGIG (reference sequence). This CDR3 has 15 amino acids. J gave up 3 bases and V 5 bases, and 11 bases lay outside the gene matches.

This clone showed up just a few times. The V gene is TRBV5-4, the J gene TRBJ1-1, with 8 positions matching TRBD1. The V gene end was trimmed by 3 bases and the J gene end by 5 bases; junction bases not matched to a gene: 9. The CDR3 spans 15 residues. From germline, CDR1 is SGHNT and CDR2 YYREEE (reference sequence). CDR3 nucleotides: TGTGCCAGCAGCTCCCAGGACAGGGCTCCTACTGAAGCTTTCTTT. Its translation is CASSSQDRAPTEAFF.

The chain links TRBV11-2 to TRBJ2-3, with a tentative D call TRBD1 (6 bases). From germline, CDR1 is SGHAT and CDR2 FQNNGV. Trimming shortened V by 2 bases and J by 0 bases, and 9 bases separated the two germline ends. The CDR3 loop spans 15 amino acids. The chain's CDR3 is CASSLQGLSTDTQYF. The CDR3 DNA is TGTGCCAGCAGCTTACAGGGGTTGAGCACAGATACGCAGTATTTT.

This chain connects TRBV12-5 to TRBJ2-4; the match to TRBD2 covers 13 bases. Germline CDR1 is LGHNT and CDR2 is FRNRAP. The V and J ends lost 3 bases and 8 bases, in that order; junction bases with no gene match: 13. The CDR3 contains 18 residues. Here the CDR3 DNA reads TGTGCTAGTGGTTTTACTAGCGGGGGGGCCAATAATATAGACATTCAGTACTTC. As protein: CASGFTSGGANNIDIQYF.

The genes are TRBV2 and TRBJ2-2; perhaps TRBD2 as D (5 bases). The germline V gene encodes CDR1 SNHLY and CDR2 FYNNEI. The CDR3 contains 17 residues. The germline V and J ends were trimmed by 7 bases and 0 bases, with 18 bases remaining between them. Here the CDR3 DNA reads TGTGCCAGCACCTCACCTTCGAGGACTCCGAACACCGGGGAGCTGTTTTTT. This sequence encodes CASTSPSRTPNTGELFF.

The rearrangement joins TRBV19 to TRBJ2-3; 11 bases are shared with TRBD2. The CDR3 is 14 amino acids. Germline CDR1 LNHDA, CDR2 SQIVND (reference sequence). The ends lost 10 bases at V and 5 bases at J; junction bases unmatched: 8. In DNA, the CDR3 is TGTGCCACCGGAGTAGCGGGGGGGCAAGATACGCAGTATTTT. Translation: CATGVAGGQDTQYF.

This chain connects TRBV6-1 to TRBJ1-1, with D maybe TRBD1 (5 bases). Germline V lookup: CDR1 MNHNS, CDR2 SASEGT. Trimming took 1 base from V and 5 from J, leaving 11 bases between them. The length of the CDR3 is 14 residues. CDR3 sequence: CASSEGSGWTEAFF. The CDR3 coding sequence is TGTGCCAGCAGTGAAGGGTCAGGGTGGACTGAAGCTTTCTTT.

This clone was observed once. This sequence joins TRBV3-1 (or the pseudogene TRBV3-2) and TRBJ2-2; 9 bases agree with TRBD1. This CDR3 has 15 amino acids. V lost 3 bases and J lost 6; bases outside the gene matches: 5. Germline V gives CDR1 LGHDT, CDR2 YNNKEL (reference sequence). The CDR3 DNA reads TGTGCCAGCAGCCAGAGGACAGGGGCCCCCGGGGAGCTGTTTTTT. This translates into CASSQRTGAPGELFF.

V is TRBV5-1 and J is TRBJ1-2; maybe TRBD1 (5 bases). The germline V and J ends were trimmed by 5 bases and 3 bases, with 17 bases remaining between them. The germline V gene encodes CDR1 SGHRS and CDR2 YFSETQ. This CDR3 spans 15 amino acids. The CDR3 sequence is CASSLQEGNYYGYTF. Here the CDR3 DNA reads TGCGCCAGCAGTCTGCAGGAGGGGAACTACTATGGCTACACCTTC.

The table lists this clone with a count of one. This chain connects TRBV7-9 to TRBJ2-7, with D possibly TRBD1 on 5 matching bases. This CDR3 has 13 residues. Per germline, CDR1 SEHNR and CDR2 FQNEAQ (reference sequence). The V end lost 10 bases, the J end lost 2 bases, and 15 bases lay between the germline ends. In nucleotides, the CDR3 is TGTGCCACATCGGTCCAGGGTACCTACGAGCAGTACTTC. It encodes CATSVQGTYEQYF. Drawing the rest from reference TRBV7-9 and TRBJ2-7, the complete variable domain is DTGVSQNPRHKITKRGQNVTFRCDPISEHNRLYWYRQTLGQGPEFLTYFQNEAQLEKSRLLSDRFSAERPKGSFSTLEIQRTEQGDSAMYLCATSVQGTYEQYFGPGTRLTVT.

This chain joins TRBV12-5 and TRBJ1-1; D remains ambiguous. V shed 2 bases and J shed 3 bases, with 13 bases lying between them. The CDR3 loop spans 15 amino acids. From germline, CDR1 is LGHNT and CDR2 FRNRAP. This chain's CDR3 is CASGLTREYDTEAFF. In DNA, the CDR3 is TGTGCTAGTGGTTTGACCCGGGAGTACGACACTGAAGCTTTCTTT.

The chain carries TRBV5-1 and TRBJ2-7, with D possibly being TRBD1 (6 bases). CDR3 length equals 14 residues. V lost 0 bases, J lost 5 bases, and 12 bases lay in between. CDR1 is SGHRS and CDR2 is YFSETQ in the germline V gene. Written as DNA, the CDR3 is TGCGCCAGCAGCTTGGAACAGGGTTTCCACGAGCAGTACTTC. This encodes CASSLEQGFHEQYF. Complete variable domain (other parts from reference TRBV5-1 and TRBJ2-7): KAGVTQTPRYLIKTRGQQVTLSCSPISGHRSVSWYQQTPGQGLQFLFEYFSETQRNKGNFPGRFSGRQFSNSRSEMNVSTLELGDSALYLCASSLEQGFHEQYFGPGTRLTVT.

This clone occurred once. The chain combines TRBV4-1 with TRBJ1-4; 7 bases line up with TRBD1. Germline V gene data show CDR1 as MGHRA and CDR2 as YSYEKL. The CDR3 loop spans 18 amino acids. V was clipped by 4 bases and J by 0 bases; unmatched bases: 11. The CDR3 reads CASSPRRDSLATNEKLFF. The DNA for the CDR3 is TGCGCCAGCAGCCCACGCCGGGACAGCCTTGCAACTAATGAAAAACTGTTTTTT.

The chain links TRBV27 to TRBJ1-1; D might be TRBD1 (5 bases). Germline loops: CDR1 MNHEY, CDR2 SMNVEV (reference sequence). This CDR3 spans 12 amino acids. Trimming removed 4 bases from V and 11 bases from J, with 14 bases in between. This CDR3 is CASSSFREEAFF. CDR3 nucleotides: TGTGCCAGCAGTTCGTTCAGGGAGGAGGCTTTCTTT.

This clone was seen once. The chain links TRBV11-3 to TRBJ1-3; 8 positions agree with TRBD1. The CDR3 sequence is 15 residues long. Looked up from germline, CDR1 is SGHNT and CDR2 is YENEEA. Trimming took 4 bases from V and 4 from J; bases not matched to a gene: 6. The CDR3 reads CASSYLQGGGNTIYF. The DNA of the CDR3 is TGTGCCAGCAGCTACCTACAGGGGGGAGGAAACACCATATATTTT. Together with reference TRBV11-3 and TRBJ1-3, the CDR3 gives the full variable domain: EAGVVQSPRYKIIEKKQPVAFWCNPISGHNTLYWYLQNLGQGPELLIRYENEEAVDDSQLPKDRFSAERLKGVDSTLKIQPAELGDSAVYLCASSYLQGGGNTIYFGEGSWLTVV.

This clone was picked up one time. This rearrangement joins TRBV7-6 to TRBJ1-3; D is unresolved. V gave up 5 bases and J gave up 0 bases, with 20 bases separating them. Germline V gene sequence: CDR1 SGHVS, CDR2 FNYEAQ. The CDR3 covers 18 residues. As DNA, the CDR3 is TGTGCCAGCAGCATACCCCTCGCGGGAGACTCCTCTGGAAACACCATATATTTT. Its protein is CASSIPLAGDSSGNTIYF.

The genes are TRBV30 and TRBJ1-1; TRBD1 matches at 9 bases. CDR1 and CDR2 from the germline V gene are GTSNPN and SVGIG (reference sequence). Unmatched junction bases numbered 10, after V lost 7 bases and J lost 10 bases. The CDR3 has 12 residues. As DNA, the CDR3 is TGTGCCTCCTTGGACAGGGGTATGGGAGCTTTCTTT. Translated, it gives CASLDRGMGAFF.

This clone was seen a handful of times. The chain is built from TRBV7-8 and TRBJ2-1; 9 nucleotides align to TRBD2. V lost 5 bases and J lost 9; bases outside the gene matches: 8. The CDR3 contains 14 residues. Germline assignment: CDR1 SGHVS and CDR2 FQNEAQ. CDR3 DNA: TGTGCCAGCAGCGCTAGCGGGATTGGAGGTGAGCAGTTCTTC. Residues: CASSASGIGGEQFF.

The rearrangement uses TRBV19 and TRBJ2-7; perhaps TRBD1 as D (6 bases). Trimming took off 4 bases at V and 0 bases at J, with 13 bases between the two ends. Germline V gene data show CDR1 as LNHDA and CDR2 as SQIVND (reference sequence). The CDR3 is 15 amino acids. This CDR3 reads CASSSLQGYSYEQYF. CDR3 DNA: TGTGCCAGTAGTAGCCTACAGGGATACTCCTACGAGCAGTACTTC.

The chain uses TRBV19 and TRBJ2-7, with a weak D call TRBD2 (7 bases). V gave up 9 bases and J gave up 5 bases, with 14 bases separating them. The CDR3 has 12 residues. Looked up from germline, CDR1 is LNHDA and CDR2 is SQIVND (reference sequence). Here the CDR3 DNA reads TGTGCCAGCGGGCGGGGGCCCCACGAGCAGTACTTC. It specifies CASGRGPHEQYF.